This T cell receptor (beta chain) was captured by sequencing in a study of graft-versus-host responses after intestinal transplantation. The table came from immunoSEQ multiplex PCR; TCRdb's copy has only in-frame clones and leaves some out. The sample records some 40,000 clones, just over 90% being singletons. Trimming removed 4 bases at V and 4 bases at J, with 10 bases between. The CDR3 loop spans 13 amino acids. Germline V lookup: CDR1 SNHLY, CDR2 FYNNEI. This clone was observed a single time. V gene TRBV2 combines with J gene TRBJ2-5, with no clear D. Sequencing used PBMCs, obtained approximately 100 weeks after intestinal transplantation. This receptor was obtained from a human patient who received an intestinal transplant, so some T cells may come from the graft donor. The CDR3: CASSVAHGETQYF. For the CDR3, the DNA is TGTGCCAGCAGTGTAGCCCACGGAGAGACCCAGTACTTC.